These T cell receptor beta chains were read from a single sample in a study. TCRdb recomputed calls from the 5' RACE reads with MiXCR, one row per CDR3 protein. The sample includes about 54,000 distinct CDR3 sequences, under 20% of them seen just once. Material: naive CD4+ T cells sorted from blood. Every receptor here comes from a female donor with breast cancer. Both conserved end residues are part of each CDR3. D genes are given only for firm matches. A clone size is listed for some rows: how often the clone was seen (once, few, many), or a class if it is expanded.

CASTPFGGRETQYF	TRBJ2-5	many	TRBV12-3/TRBV12-4	-
CASSSPKGGGTDTQYF	TRBJ2-3	-	TRBV21-1	-
CASSLAGRGYEQYF	TRBJ2-7	-	TRBV5-1	-
CATSDPGTVYGYTF	TRBJ1-2	many	TRBV24-1	TRBD1
CASSTASSYEQYF	TRBJ2-7	few	TRBV12-3/TRBV12-4	-
CASSPRESVNSPLHF	TRBJ1-6	-	TRBV7-2	-
CASSRTGRSSYEQYF	TRBJ2-7	-	TRBV12-3/TRBV12-4	-
CASSPGLEETQYF	TRBJ2-5	-	TRBV7-3	-
CASSQGPRDRVEKLFF	TRBJ1-4	few	TRBV4-2	TRBD1
CASSQDGSSGRAMNEQFF	TRBJ2-1	few	TRBV4-2	TRBD2
CASSQDTREWAYEQYF	TRBJ2-7	-	TRBV4-3	-
CASSLVGGSQETQYF	TRBJ2-5	many	TRBV5-1	-
CSARGVGTDTQYF	TRBJ2-3	-	TRBV20-1	-
CGASQGGRSQPQHF	TRBJ1-5	-	TRBV20-1	TRBD1
CATSDVAGPQFF	TRBJ2-1	-	TRBV24-1	TRBD2
CSASKSSGSSQETQYF	TRBJ2-5	many	TRBV20-1	TRBD2
CASSLVGQGQGAGYTF	TRBJ1-2	many	TRBV7-2	TRBD1
CASTRIGLPEQYF	TRBJ2-7	-	TRBV28	-
CASSYSSSPNVLTF	TRBJ2-6	few	TRBV6-5	-
CSATGTGDSQPQHF	TRBJ1-5	few	TRBV20-1	TRBD1
CASSDPGTSGGTGGELFF	TRBJ2-2	many	TRBV6-6	TRBD2
CASSSGTGLDTEAFF	TRBJ1-1	few	TRBV5-1	TRBD1
CASSRTSGKAQETQYF	TRBJ2-5	few	TRBV5-1	TRBD2
CASRRTVNGKLFF	TRBJ1-4	-	TRBV6-6	-
CASSLGKLRQEQFF	TRBJ2-1	-	TRBV7-6	-
CASSPTTGGDTDTQYF	TRBJ2-3	-	TRBV18	-
CASSLGLAGVTMADTQYF	TRBJ2-3	few	TRBV5-4	TRBD2
CASSYTSGTGGNEQYF	TRBJ2-7	many	TRBV6-5	TRBD1
CSARPALGEMNTEAFF	TRBJ1-1	few	TRBV20-1	-
CASSQTQTESSGNTIYF	TRBJ1-3	-	TRBV4-1	-
CASSPTLAGRAYNEQFF	TRBJ2-1	-	TRBV7-6	TRBD2
CASSSGHLNTEAFF	TRBJ1-1	once	TRBV12-3/TRBV12-4	-
CASSLQGRDEQYF	TRBJ2-7	many	TRBV7-9	-
CASSLGPNTDTQYF	TRBJ2-3	many	TRBV11-3	-